What follows is one TCR beta chain and its context. As yet, its antigen is unknown. Amplification of TCR beta CDR3 regions was performed using RNA transcripts as template. First-round RT-PCR of the TCR CDR3 relied on the HTBI primer set. From the multiplex PCR reads, TCRdb called clonotypes with MiXCR, one entry per CDR3 protein. Among roughly 550,000 distinct CDR3 sequences listed, more than 15% were seen once. The data were taken from a study of T cells in Graves' hyperthyroidism and ophthalmopathy. Source material for PBMCs was 9 to 10 ml fresh peripheral blood. The study's findings and limits: The authors' 13 V-J model separated ophthalmopathy from stable hyperthyroidism.

The CDR3 covers 15 residues. V trimming: 2 bases; J trimming: 4 bases; junction bases outside the gene matches: 6. Per germline, CDR1 MNHNY and CDR2 SVGAGI (reference sequence). This clonotype was sampled from a woman aged 30 to 39 with Graves' ophthalmopathy. The rearrangement uses TRBV6-6 and TRBJ2-3; 7 bases are shared with TRBD2. Sample: blood. The CDR3 region has the DNA TGTGCCAGCAGTTACGGGGGGGGAGCCTCAGATACGCAGTATTTT. This translates into CASSYGGGASDTQYF.